This TCR beta chain was documented in a study of blood T cell repertoires in COVID-19. Study overall: From the United States, Italy and Spain came samples of acute and convalescent COVID-19. PBMCs, B-cell-depleted T cells, or T cells were the source of the cDNA or gDNA that made up the material.

V was shortened by 3 bases and J by 0 bases, with 11 bases between the two germline ends. The CDR3 runs 16 residues. Germline assignment: CDR1 KGHDR and CDR2 SFDVKD. In the original processing: The assay estimated nucleated cells by amplifying reference gene primers. Data came from immunoSEQ multiplex PCR; TCRdb stores just in-frame clones and leaves some out. From that table come the V and J calls and clone size; the DNA was used to work out D and trimming. Among around 200,000 clones listed, approximately 85% were seen once. The source material was peripheral blood. The chain carries TRBV24-1 and TRBJ2-1; D might be TRBD2 (5 bases). The TCR was taken from a human donor with active or convalescent COVID-19. The donor label of this sample is uncertain. The CDR3, as DNA: TGTGCCACCAGTGATCGCGGGTTTAGCTCCTACAATGAGCAGTTCTTC. It codes for CATSDRGFSSYNEQFF.